A selection of T cell receptor beta chains follows, all from one sample in a study of Ad26.COV2.S vaccination and SARS-CoV-2 variants. TCRdb's table, derived via immunoSEQ multiplex PCR, lists solely in-frame clones and lacks some. Of hundreds of thousands of clones listed, more than 70% are singletons. The material sequenced was peripheral blood, taken in a trial of Ad26.COV2.S vaccine versus placebo. Every receptor here comes from a person aged 18-60 years who received the Ad26.COV2.S COVID-19 vaccine or a placebo. Each CDR3 is given with its conserved first and last residue. Fields, in order: clone size, J gene, D gene, V gene, CDR3 DNA, CDR3 protein. A D gene is named only where the DNA matches it firmly. Clone sizes are given selectively: once, few, many, or a class where the clone is expanded.

NA | TRBJ2-5 | TRBD1 | TRBV18 | TGTGCCAGCTCACCGGGACAGGGGGCCGCAGAGACCCAGTACTTC | CASSPGQGAAETQYF
NA | TRBJ2-7 | NA | TRBV3-1/TRBV3-2 | TGTGCCAGCAGCCAGGTTGGGGAGACCTACGAGCAGTACTTC | CASSQVGETYEQYF
NA | TRBJ1-3 | NA | TRBV7-8 | TGTGCCAGCAGCTTAGCCAAGGGCAGCGGGAACACCATATATTTT | CASSLAKGSGNTIYF
NA | TRBJ1-3 | NA | TRBV4-1 | TGCGCCAGCAGCCAACCGTATAGCTCTGGAAACACCATATATTTT | CASSQPYSSGNTIYF
NA | TRBJ2-7 | NA | TRBV9 | TGTGCCAGCAGCGTAGATCAGGGAACCTACGAGCAGTACTTC | CASSVDQGTYEQYF
once | TRBJ1-6 | NA | TRBV7-2 | TGTGCCAGCAGCTTAGTCGAGGGTTACTCACCCCTCCACTTT | CASSLVEGYSPLHF
NA | TRBJ2-3 | NA | TRBV14 | TGTGCCAGCAGCCCAATGTTGCCATCTGTGGGGACAGATACGCAGTATTTT | CASSPMLPSVGTDTQYF
NA | TRBJ2-3 | NA | TRBV25-1 | TGTGCCAGCACGGGTCAGGGGACAGATACGCAGTATTTT | CASTGQGTDTQYF
NA | TRBJ1-6 | NA | TRBV5-4 | TGTGCCAGCAGCTTGGAACAGGGCAATAATTCACCCCTCCACTTT | CASSLEQGNNSPLHF
NA | TRBJ2-7 | NA | TRBV6-5 | TGTGCCAGCAGTTACGGGGGTCGGACCTACGAGCAGTACTTC | CASSYGGRTYEQYF
NA | TRBJ2-6 | NA | TRBV18 | TGTGCCAGCTCATCTGCAAGCTCTGGGGCCAACGTCCTGACTTTC | CASSSASSGANVLTF
NA | TRBJ2-2 | TRBD2 | TRBV7-9 | TGTGCCAGCAGTCTATCGGGCGGGAGAGGGAACACCGGGGAGCTGTTTTTT | CASSLSGGRGNTGELFF
NA | TRBJ2-7 | TRBD2 | TRBV24-1 | TGTGCCACCACCTCCCCGACCTCAGCGGGGGCCTTGAACGAGCAGTACTTC | CATTSPTSAGALNEQYF
few | TRBJ1-2 | NA | TRBV15 | TGTGCCACCAGCAGAGATATTAACACCTATGGCTACACCTTC | CATSRDINTYGYTF
NA | TRBJ2-2 | NA | TRBV6-4 | TGTGCCAGCAGCCCGTCCGCGGCGGTGGGGAACACCGGGGAGCTGTTTTTT | CASSPSAAVGNTGELFF
NA | TRBJ2-2 | NA | TRBV18 | TGTGCCAGCTCACTTGACCAGACCTCTAACACCGGGGAGCTGTTTTTT | CASSLDQTSNTGELFF
few | TRBJ2-1 | TRBD2 | TRBV4-2 | TGTGCCAGCAGCCCCAGTGGACTAGCGGGAGTTCATGAGCAGTTCTTC | CASSPSGLAGVHEQFF
once | TRBJ2-3 | NA | TRBV5-1 | TGCGCCAGCAGAGACCCCAATGCAGATACGCAGTATTTT | CASRDPNADTQYF
NA | TRBJ1-1 | NA | TRBV7-9 | TGTGCCAGCAGCCCCAACCCCGGACGGCCGAACACTGAAGCTTTCTTT | CASSPNPGRPNTEAFF
NA | TRBJ2-2 | NA | TRBV24-1 | TGTGCCACCAGTGATTGGAAGAACACCGGGGAGCTGTTTTTT | CATSDWKNTGELFF
NA | TRBJ1-2 | NA | TRBV2 | TGTGCCAGCGGCGGAGACTATGGCTACACCTTC | CASGGDYGYTF
NA | TRBJ1-4 | NA | TRBV3-1/TRBV3-2 | TGTGCCAGCAGCCAACTCATCGGCGTAAAACTGTTTTTT | CASSQLIGVKLFF
many | TRBJ2-2 | TRBD2 | TRBV4-2 | TGTGCCAGCAGCAATATAGCGGGAGATACCGGGGAGCTGTTTTTT | CASSNIAGDTGELFF
NA | TRBJ2-6 | NA | TRBV27 | TGTGCCAGCACCCCCCTCTACTCTGGGGCCAACGTCCTGACTTTC | CASTPLYSGANVLTF
NA | TRBJ2-6 | NA | TRBV3-1/TRBV3-2 | TGTGCCAGCAGCCAAGTTGGGGTAAACTCTGGGGCCAACGTCCTGACTTTC | CASSQVGVNSGANVLTF
NA | TRBJ2-7 | NA | TRBV7-2 | TGTGCCAGCAGCTTAAACGGTCTGCTCGAGCAGTACTTC | CASSLNGLLEQYF
NA | TRBJ2-1 | NA | TRBV5-1 | TGCGCCAGCAGCTATGGACAGCCGAATGAGCAGTTCTTC | CASSYGQPNEQFF
NA | TRBJ1-5 | TRBD1 | TRBV6-1 | TGTGCCAGCAGTGAAGGCGACAGGGGTGATCAGCCCCAGCATTTT | CASSEGDRGDQPQHF
NA | TRBJ2-2 | TRBD1 | TRBV28 | TGTGCCAGCAGTTGGGACGCCACGACAGGGGCCGCGAGCACCGGGGAGCTGTTTTTT | CASSWDATTGAASTGELFF
NA | TRBJ2-5 | TRBD1 | TRBV3-1/TRBV3-2 | TGTGCCAGCAGCCAAGAAGGACAAGGGGGCGAGACCCAGTACTTC | CASSQEGQGGETQYF
NA | TRBJ2-7 | NA | TRBV27 | TGTGCCAGCAGTGGCGGCCCGGCCTACGAGCAGTACTTC | CASSGGPAYEQYF
NA | TRBJ2-7 | NA | TRBV15 | TGTGCCCCAGGGGGTGGGGGGACCTACGAGCAGTACTTC | CAPGGGGTYEQYF
NA | TRBJ2-5 | NA | TRBV2 | TGTGCCAGCAGTGCCGACAATCCCCCGTACTTC | CASSADNPPYF
NA | TRBJ1-4 | NA | TRBV4-3 | TGCGCCAGCAGCCAAGGCCTCACAACTAATGAAAAACTGTTTTTT | CASSQGLTTNEKLFF
NA | TRBJ1-2 | NA | TRBV5-6 | TGTGCCAGCAGCGTGGGCCGGGCCTATGGCTACACCTTC | CASSVGRAYGYTF